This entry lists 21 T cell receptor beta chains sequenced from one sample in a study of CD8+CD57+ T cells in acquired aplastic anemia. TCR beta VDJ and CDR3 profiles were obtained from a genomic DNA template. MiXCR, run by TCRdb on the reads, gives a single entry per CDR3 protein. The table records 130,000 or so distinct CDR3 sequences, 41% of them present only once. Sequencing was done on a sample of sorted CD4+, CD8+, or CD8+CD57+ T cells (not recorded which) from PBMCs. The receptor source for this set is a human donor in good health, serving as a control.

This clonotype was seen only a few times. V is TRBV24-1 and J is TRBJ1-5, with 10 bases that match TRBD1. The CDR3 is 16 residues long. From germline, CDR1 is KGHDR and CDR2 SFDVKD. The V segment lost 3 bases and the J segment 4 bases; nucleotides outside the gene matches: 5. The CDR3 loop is CATSDHGQGGNQPQHF. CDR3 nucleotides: TGTGCCACCAGTGATCACGGACAGGGGGGAAATCAGCCCCAGCATTTT.

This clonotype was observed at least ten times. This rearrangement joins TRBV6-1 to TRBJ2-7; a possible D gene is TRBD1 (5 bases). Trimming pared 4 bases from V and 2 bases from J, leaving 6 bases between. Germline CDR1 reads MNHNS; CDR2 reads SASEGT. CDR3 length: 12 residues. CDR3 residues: CASSGQPYEQYF. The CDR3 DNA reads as TGTGCCAGCAGTGGACAGCCCTACGAGCAGTACTTC.

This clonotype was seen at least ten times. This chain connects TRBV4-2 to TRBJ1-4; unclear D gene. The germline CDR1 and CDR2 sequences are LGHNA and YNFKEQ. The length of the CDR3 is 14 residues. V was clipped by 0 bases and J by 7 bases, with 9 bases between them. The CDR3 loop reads CASSQEQRIEKLFF. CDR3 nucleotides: TGTGCCAGCAGCCAAGAACAGAGGATTGAAAAACTGTTTTTT.

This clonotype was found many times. The CDR3 loop is CASSLGTSGGAWETQYF. In DNA, the CDR3 is TGTGCCAGCAGCTTAGGGACTAGCGGGGGGGCTTGGGAGACCCAGTACTTC. The chain has TRBV7-2 and TRBJ2-5; the match to TRBD2 covers 15 bases. The germline V gene encodes CDR1 SGHTA and CDR2 FQGNSA. The CDR3 extends over 17 amino acids. V was pared by 1 base and J by 5 bases, with 5 bases of the junction left unmatched.

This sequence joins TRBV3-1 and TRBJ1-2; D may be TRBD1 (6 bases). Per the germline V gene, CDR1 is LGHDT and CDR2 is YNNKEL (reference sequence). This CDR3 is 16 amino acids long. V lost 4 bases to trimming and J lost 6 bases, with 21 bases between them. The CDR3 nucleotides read TGTGCCAGCAGCCGAAGAGGGGGTCCCGCTTTAGATGGCTACACCTTC. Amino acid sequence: CASSRRGGPALDGYTF.

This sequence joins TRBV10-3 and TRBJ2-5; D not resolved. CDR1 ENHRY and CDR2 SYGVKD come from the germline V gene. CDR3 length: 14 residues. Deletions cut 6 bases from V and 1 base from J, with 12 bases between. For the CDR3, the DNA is TGTGCCATCAGGGCCCATGGCTCCCAAGAGACCCAGTACTTC. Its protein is CAIRAHGSQETQYF.

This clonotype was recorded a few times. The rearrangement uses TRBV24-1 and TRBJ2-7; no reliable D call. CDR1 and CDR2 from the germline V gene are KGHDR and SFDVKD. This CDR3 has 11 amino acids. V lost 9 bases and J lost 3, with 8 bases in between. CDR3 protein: CATLPLYEQYV. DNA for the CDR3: TGTGCCACCTTGCCCCTCTACGAGCAGTACGTC.

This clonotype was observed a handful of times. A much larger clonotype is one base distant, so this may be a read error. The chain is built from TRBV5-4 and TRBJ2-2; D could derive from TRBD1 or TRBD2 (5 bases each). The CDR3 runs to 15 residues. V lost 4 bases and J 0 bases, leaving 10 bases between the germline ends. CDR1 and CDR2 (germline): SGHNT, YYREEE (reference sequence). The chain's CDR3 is CASSAGTSNTGELFF. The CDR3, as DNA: TGTGCCAGCAGCGCCGGGACGTCGAACACCGGGGAGCTGTTTTTT.

The CDR3 sequence: CASSMTGGSYEQYF. The CDR3 bases are TGTGCCAGTAGTATGACAGGGGGAAGCTACGAGCAGTACTTC. V and J are TRBV19 and TRBJ2-7; TRBD1 aligns across 9 bases. CDR1 and CDR2 from the germline V gene are LNHDA and SQIVND (reference sequence). The CDR3 loop spans 14 amino acids. The J segment lost 3 bases and the V segment lost 3 bases, leaving 3 bases of the junction unmatched. Looking up the rest from reference TRBV19 and TRBJ2-7 gives the full variable domain: DGGITQSPKYLFRKEGQNVTLSCEQNLNHDAMYWYRQDPGQGLRLIYYSQIVNDFQKGDIAEGYSVSREKKESFPLTVTSAQKNPTAFYLCASSMTGGSYEQYFGPGTRLTVT.

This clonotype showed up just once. The CDR3 DNA reads TGTGCCACCAGTGGATTTGCGCACTATGGCTACACCTTC. Translating it yields CATSGFAHYGYTF. The chain is built from TRBV24-1 and TRBJ1-2; no clear D. With 5 bases removed from V and 3 bases from J, the gap between germline ends came to 9 bases. CDR3 size: 13 residues. Germline loops: CDR1 KGHDR, CDR2 SFDVKD.

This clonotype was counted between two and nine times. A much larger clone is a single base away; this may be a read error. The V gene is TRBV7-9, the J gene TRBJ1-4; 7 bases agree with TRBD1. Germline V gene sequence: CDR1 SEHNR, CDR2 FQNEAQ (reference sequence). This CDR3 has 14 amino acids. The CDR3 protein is CAGSLDRANEKLFF. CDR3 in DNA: TGTGCCGGCAGCCTTGACAGGGCTAATGAAAAACTGTTTTTT.

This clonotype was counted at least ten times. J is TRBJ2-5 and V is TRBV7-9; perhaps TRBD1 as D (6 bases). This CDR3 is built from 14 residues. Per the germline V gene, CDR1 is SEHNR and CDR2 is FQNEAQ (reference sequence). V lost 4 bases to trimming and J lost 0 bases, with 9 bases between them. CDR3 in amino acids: CASSSGQYQETQYF. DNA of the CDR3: TGTGCCAGCAGCTCTGGACAGTACCAAGAGACCCAGTACTTC.

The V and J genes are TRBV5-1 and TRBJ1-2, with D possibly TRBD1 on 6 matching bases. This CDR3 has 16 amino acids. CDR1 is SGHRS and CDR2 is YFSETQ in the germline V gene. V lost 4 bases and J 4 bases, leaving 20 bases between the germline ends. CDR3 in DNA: TGCGCCAGCAGCCCTCCCGGGGACACGCATCTCTATGGCTACACCTTC. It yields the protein CASSPPGDTHLYGYTF.

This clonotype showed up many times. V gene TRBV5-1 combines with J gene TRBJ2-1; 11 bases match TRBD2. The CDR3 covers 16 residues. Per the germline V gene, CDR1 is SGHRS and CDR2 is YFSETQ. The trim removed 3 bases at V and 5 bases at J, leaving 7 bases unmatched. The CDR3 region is CASSSNLAGGHNEQFF. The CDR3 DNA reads TGCGCCAGCAGCTCAAACCTAGCGGGGGGCCACAATGAGCAGTTCTTC.

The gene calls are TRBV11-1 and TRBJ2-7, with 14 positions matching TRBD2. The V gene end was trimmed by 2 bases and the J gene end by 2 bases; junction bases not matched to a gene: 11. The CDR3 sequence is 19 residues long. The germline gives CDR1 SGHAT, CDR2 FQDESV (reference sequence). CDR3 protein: CASSLPPRRTSGGPYEQYF. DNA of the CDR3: TGTGCCAGCAGCTTACCCCCGAGAAGGACTAGCGGGGGGCCCTACGAGCAGTACTTC. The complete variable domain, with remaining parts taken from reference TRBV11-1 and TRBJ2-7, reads EAEVAQSPRYKITEKSQAVAFWCDPISGHATLYWYRQILGQGPELLVQFQDESVVDDSQLPKDRFSAERLKGVDSTLKIQPAELGDSAMYLCASSLPPRRTSGGPYEQYFGPGTRLTVT.

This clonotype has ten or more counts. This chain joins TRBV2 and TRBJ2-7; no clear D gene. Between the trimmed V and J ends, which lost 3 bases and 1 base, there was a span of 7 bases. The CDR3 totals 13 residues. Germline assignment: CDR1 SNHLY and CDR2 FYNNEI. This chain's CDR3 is CASSDHFSYEQYF. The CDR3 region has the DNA TGTGCCAGCAGTGACCATTTTTCCTACGAGCAGTACTTC.

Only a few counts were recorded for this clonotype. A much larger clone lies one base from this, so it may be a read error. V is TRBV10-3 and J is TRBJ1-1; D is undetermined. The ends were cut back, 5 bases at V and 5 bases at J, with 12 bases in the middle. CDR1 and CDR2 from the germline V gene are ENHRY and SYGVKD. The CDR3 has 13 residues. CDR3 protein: CAISYSIGTEAFF. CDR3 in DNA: TGTGCCATCAGTTACTCGATCGGGACTGAAGCTTTCTTT.

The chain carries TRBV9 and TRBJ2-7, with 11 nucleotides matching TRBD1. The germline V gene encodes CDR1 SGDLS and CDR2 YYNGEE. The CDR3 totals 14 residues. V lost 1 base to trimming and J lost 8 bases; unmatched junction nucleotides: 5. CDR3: CASSVSGQGGKQYF. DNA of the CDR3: TGTGCCAGCAGCGTATCGGGACAGGGGGGCAAGCAGTACTTC.

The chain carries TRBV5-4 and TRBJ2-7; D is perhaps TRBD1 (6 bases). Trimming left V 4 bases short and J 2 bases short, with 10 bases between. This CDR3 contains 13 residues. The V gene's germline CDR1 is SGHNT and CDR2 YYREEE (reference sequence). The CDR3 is CASSQQGPYEQYF. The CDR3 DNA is TGTGCCAGCAGCCAACAGGGCCCCTACGAGCAGTACTTC.

The CDR3 region is CSVGTGPTNTGELFF. The CDR3, as DNA: TGCAGCGTTGGGACAGGCCCTACGAACACCGGGGAGCTGTTTTTT. The chain combines TRBV29-1 with TRBJ2-2; 7 bases map to TRBD1. This CDR3 contains 15 residues. Germline CDR1 SQVTM, CDR2 ANQGSEA. V was pared by 4 bases and J by 0 bases, with 5 bases of the junction left unmatched.

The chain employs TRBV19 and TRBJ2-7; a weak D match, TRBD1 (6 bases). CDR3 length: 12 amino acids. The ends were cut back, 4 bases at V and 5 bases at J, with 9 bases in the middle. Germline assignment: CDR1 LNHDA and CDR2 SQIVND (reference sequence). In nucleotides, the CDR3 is TGTGCCAGTAGTACCAGACAGGACGAGCAGTACTTC. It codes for CASSTRQDEQYF.